The next 21 T cell receptor beta chains were all read from a single sample in a study of blood T cell repertoires in COVID-19 (dated by TCRdb to 2020 to 2022). The method was the immunoSEQ multiplex PCR assay. Drawn from immuneACCESS, this table holds only the in-frame rearrangements with V and J called that TCRdb kept. Clones are partly lost; checked studies trace under half to an unresolved V gene and leave the rest unexplained. The table for this sample lists about 300,000 clones; 85% of them were counted only once. The ten largest clonotypes hold 2.5% of the sample. Sequencing was done on a sample of PBMCs or T cells enriched from blood (not recorded which). The receptors were gathered from a woman in her fifties or sixties who had recovered from COVID-19.

The J gene is TRBJ2-7, the V gene TRBV5-8; 12 bases fit TRBD2. J gave up 1 base and V 4 bases, and 6 bases lay outside the gene matches. This CDR3 spans 16 amino acids. The germline V gene has CDR1 SGHTS and CDR2 YDEGEE. This CDR3 reads CASSATGTSGSYEQYF. CDR3 DNA: TGTGCCAGCAGCGCGACCGGGACTAGCGGGTCCTACGAGCAGTACTTC. The full variable domain, in which reference TRBV5-8 and TRBJ2-7 provide the parts outside the CDR3, is EAGVTQSPTHLIKTRGQQATLRCSPISGHTSVYWYQQALGLGLQFLLWYDEGEERNRGNFPPRFSGRQFPNYSSELNVNALELEDSALYLCASSATGTSGSYEQYFGPGTRLTVT.

This chain links TRBV5-1 with TRBJ1-5, with D possibly TRBD1 on 5 matching bases. V was shortened by 0 bases and J by 4 bases, with 11 bases between the two germline ends. The CDR3 contains 15 residues. The V gene's germline CDR1 is SGHRS and CDR2 YFSETQ. The CDR3 nucleotides are TGCGCCAGCAGCTTGGCCCCGGGGGAGAATCAGCCCCAGCATTTT. Translation gives CASSLAPGENQPQHF.

The chain uses TRBV5-6 and TRBJ1-2, with D hard to call. This CDR3 spans 12 amino acids. Trimming removed 1 base from V and 4 bases from J, with 5 bases in between. CDR1 is SGHDT and CDR2 is YYEEEE in the germline V gene. Here the CDR3 reads CASSLTVYGYTF. CDR3 nucleotide sequence: TGTGCCAGCAGCTTGACGGTCTATGGCTACACCTTC.

This chain uses TRBV7-8 with TRBJ2-2, with 9 bases identical to TRBD2. The J segment lost 4 bases and the V segment lost 7 bases, leaving 10 bases of the junction unmatched. This CDR3 region has 16 residues. Looked up from germline, CDR1 is SGHVS and CDR2 is FQNEAQ. CDR3 region: CASNQPSGGLTGELFF. CDR3 sequence (DNA): TGTGCCAGCAATCAACCCAGCGGGGGGCTCACCGGGGAGCTGTTTTTT.

The V call is TRBV19, the J call TRBJ2-6, with D uncertain. Looked up from germline, CDR1 is LNHDA and CDR2 is SQIVND (reference sequence). Trimming took 3 bases from V and 0 from J, leaving 9 bases between them. This CDR3 has 16 amino acids. CDR3 DNA sequence: TGTGCCAGTAGTATGATATGGAGCTCTGGGGCCAACGTCCTGACTTTC. It translates to CASSMIWSSGANVLTF. The full variable domain, its missing parts supplied by reference TRBV19 and TRBJ2-6, is DGGITQSPKYLFRKEGQNVTLSCEQNLNHDAMYWYRQDPGQGLRLIYYSQIVNDFQKGDIAEGYSVSREKKESFPLTVTSAQKNPTAFYLCASSMIWSSGANVLTFGAGSRLTVL.

This chain uses TRBV7-2 with TRBJ2-5, with TRBD1 matching over 7 bases. Germline V gene data show CDR1 as SGHTA and CDR2 as FQGNSA. V lost 4 bases, J lost 1 base, and 3 bases stayed unmatched. The CDR3 is 14 residues long. The CDR3 sequence: CASSSGQIQETQYF. DNA for the CDR3: TGTGCCAGCAGCTCGGGACAGATCCAAGAGACCCAGTACTTC.

The chain couples TRBV30 to TRBJ2-5, with D maybe TRBD2 (6 bases). The germline gives CDR1 GTSNPN, CDR2 SVGIG (reference sequence). CDR3 size: 13 residues. The ends were cut back, 0 bases at V and 7 bases at J, with 12 bases in the middle. The CDR3 loop reads CAWSVTGVATQYF. The CDR3 nucleotides are TGTGCCTGGAGTGTGACGGGGGTCGCGACCCAGTACTTC.

This clone came up many times. The J gene is TRBJ1-2, the V gene TRBV4-1; D ambiguous. The germline V gene has CDR1 MGHRA and CDR2 YSYEKL. Trimming cost V 4 bases and J 8 bases, with 20 bases left between them. The CDR3 spans 15 residues. The CDR3 spells CASSLSEAEPRGYTF. CDR3 coding DNA: TGCGCCAGCAGCCTTTCGGAGGCAGAACCCCGAGGCTACACCTTC.

The count of this clone is one. The chain has TRBV20-1 and TRBJ1-1; 7 nucleotides match TRBD1. V lost 3 bases and J lost 3; bases outside the gene matches: 7. The CDR3 has 14 residues. Germline loops: CDR1 DFQATT, CDR2 SNEGSKA (reference sequence). DNA of the CDR3: TGCAGTGCTAGTCGAGGGGGCGGGTACACTGAAGCTTTCTTT. Residues: CSASRGGGYTEAFF.

This clone was observed a single time. The chain carries TRBV28 and TRBJ1-6; the D gene is possibly TRBD1 (6 bases). CDR1 is MDHEN and CDR2 is SYDVKM in the germline V gene. Trimming shortened V by 6 bases and J by 10 bases, and 22 bases separated the two germline ends. The CDR3 length is 16 residues. This chain's CDR3 is CASSANQGPDYSPLHF. CDR3 sequence (DNA): TGTGCCAGCAGCGCTAATCAGGGGCCAGATTACTCACCCCTCCACTTT. Based on the CDR3 plus reference TRBV28 and TRBJ1-6, the full variable domain is DVKVTQSSRYLVKRTGEKVFLECVQDMDHENMFWYRQDPGLGLRLIYFSYDVKMKEKGDIPEGYSVSREKKERFSLILESASTNQTSMYLCASSANQGPDYSPLHFGNGTRLTVT.

This clone was seen only once. The V call is TRBV5-1, the J call TRBJ1-6; 9 bases align to TRBD1. The J segment lost 8 bases and the V segment lost 0 bases, leaving 9 bases of the junction unmatched. CDR3 length: 17 amino acids. CDR1 SGHRS and CDR2 YFSETQ come from the germline V gene. This CDR3 reads CASSLDPTGGAYSPLHF. The CDR3 DNA sequence: TGCGCCAGCAGCTTGGACCCCACAGGGGGCGCGTATTCACCCCTCCACTTT.

The chain links TRBV7-8 to TRBJ2-6; 8 bases match TRBD1. V shed 7 bases and J 4 bases; nucleotides not matched to a gene: 6. The germline CDR1 and CDR2 sequences are SGHVS and FQNEAQ. The CDR3 has 15 amino acids. CDR3 DNA: TGTGCCAGCAACAACAGGGGGGCCGGGGCCAACGTCCTGACTTTC. Its protein is CASNNRGAGANVLTF.

This clone was recorded once. V is TRBV7-8 and J is TRBJ1-3, with 9 bases matching TRBD1. V shed 5 bases, J shed 9 bases, and the junction held 5 bases outside the gene matches. The CDR3 sequence is 13 residues long. Germline CDR1 SGHVS, CDR2 FQNEAQ. This CDR3 is CASSLGQGGTIYF. CDR3 in DNA: TGTGCCAGCAGCCTGGGACAGGGAGGCACCATATATTTT.

The J gene is TRBJ2-4, the V gene TRBV5-1; unclear D gene. Germline CDR1 is SGHRS and CDR2 is YFSETQ. V lost 4 bases and J lost 5, with 7 bases in between. This CDR3 comprises 12 residues. This CDR3 is CASSPQENIQYF. The CDR3 DNA is TGCGCCAGCAGCCCTCAGGAAAACATTCAGTACTTC.

The chain joins TRBV5-5 to TRBJ1-4; no clear D gene. The CDR3 has 15 amino acids. The germline V and J ends were trimmed by 0 bases and 0 bases, with 6 bases remaining between them. Looked up from germline, CDR1 is SGHKS and CDR2 is YYEKEE (reference sequence). Here the CDR3 reads CASSLARSTNEKLFF. In DNA, the CDR3 is TGTGCCAGCAGCTTGGCCCGGTCAACTAATGAAAAACTGTTTTTT.

V usage is TRBV4-3 and J usage is TRBJ1-2; 7 positions match TRBD1. Trimming at V came to 1 base and at J to 4 bases, leaving 3 bases not matched to a gene. This CDR3 is built from 14 residues. From germline, CDR1 is LGHNA and CDR2 YSLEER. DNA for the CDR3: TGCGCCAGCAGCCAAGGGACAGGCAGCTATGGCTACACCTTC. Protein: CASSQGTGSYGYTF.

V gene TRBV25-1 combines with J gene TRBJ1-2, with D perhaps matching TRBD1 (5 bases). Germline CDR1 MGHDK, CDR2 SYGVNS. Trimming removed 4 bases at V and 1 base at J, with 7 bases between. The length of the CDR3 is 13 residues. This CDR3 reads CASSVGLNYGYTF. CDR3 DNA: TGTGCCAGCAGTGTGGGGCTTAACTATGGCTACACCTTC.

J is TRBJ1-4 and V is TRBV27; maybe TRBD1 (5 bases). Deletions cut 6 bases from V and 3 bases from J, with 11 bases between. Germline V lookup: CDR1 MNHEY, CDR2 SMNVEV (reference sequence). CDR3 size: 14 residues. CDR3 protein: CASSRQSSNEKLFF. The CDR3 region has the DNA TGTGCCAGCAGCCGACAGTCTTCTAATGAAAAACTGTTTTTT.

The V gene is TRBV3-1 (or the pseudogene TRBV3-2), the J gene TRBJ1-1; 7 nucleotides align to TRBD1. Germline trimming cut 5 bases from V and 1 base from J; bases unmatched to any gene: 7. The germline V gene encodes CDR1 LGHDT and CDR2 YNNKEL (reference sequence). This CDR3 spans 15 amino acids. The CDR3 loop is CASSTRTGWNTEAFF. As DNA, the CDR3 is TGTGCCAGCAGCACCCGGACAGGCTGGAACACTGAAGCTTTCTTT.

The chain joins TRBV30 to TRBJ2-7, with D maybe TRBD2 (6 bases). The germline gives CDR1 GTSNPN, CDR2 SVGIG (reference sequence). V lost 1 base, J lost 4 bases, and 8 bases lay in between. The CDR3 runs 12 residues. DNA of the CDR3: TGTGCCTGGAGTGGCGCGGGGTACGAGCAGTACTTC. Translation gives CAWSGAGYEQYF.

This clone was picked up a small number of times. V and J are TRBV7-9 and TRBJ1-3; D is undetermined. Germline CDR1 reads SEHNR; CDR2 reads FQNEAQ (reference sequence). Trimming shortened V by 3 bases and J by 2 bases, and 11 bases separated the two germline ends. The CDR3 sequence is 15 residues long. The CDR3 nucleotides are TGTGCCAGCAGCTTTCCGGAGCGGACTGGAAACACCATATATTTT. This codes for CASSFPERTGNTIYF.